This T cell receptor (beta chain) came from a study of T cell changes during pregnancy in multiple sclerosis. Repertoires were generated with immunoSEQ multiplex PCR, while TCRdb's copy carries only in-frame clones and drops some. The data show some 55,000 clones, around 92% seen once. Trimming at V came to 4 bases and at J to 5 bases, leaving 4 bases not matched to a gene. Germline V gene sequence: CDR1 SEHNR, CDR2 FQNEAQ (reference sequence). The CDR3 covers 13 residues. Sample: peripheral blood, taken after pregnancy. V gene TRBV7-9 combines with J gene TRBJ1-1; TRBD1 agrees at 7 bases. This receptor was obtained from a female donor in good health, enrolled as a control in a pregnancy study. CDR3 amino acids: CASSWGDRTEAFF. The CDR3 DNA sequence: TGTGCCAGCAGCTGGGGGGACAGAACTGAAGCTTTCTTT. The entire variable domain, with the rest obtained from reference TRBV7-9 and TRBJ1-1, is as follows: DTGVSQNPRHKITKRGQNVTFRCDPISEHNRLYWYRQTLGQGPEFLTYFQNEAQLEKSRLLSDRFSAERPKGSFSTLEIQRTEQGDSAMYLCASSWGDRTEAFFGQGTRLTVV.